The sequence of this T cell receptor (beta chain) was determined in a study of shared clonotypes between healthy human individuals. The germline V gene has CDR1 GTSNPN and CDR2 SVGIG (reference sequence). The junction had 14 bases not matched to a gene; V was cut back by 0 bases and J by 10 bases. This CDR3 spans 16 amino acids. Some clones are missing from TCRdb's copy, which holds only in-frame ones; the method was immunoSEQ multiplex PCR. The sample lists 2.5 million or so clones; approximately 92% were seen once. Of note for this clone: Its antigen is currently unknown.

A CD45RA-negative memory subset and a CD45RA+ naive subset were separated from the CD4+ cells. Study results and caveats: A handful of donors had 4% to 6.5% of their naive CD4 clonotypes in common. In having few donors, the study represented limited genetic and exposure-history diversity.

This TCR was sampled from a man younger than 30 in good health. The V gene is TRBV30, the J gene TRBJ2-2; 7 positions match TRBD2. Sequencing was done on a sample of naive CD4+ T cells sorted from blood. Subset specified: CD45RA+ positively selected. The CDR3 protein is CAWSVLESGGLVELFF. The CDR3 bases are TGTGCCTGGAGTGTACTTGAGTCAGGAGGACTAGTGGAGCTGTTTTTT.